This TCR beta chain was sequenced for a study of blood T cell repertoires in COVID-19 (TCRdb year 2020). For context, the study as a whole: Samples from collaborators originated in the United States, Italy and Spain and spanned both the acute and convalescent phases of COVID-19. The prospective study material was composed of cDNA or gDNA derived from T cells, B-cell-depleted T cells, or PBMCs. Subjects who had been exposed to COVID-19, were actively infected with it, or had recovered from it provided the deeply sampled blood TCRbeta repertoires that made up the dataset. A freely available public database, intended as a resource for researchers studying the immune response to SARS-CoV-2, is where the repertoires were released. Samples came from the ongoing ImmuneRACE study (first 160 participants) plus 1,254 subjects from 6 global collaborators. Sample metadata almost always included a de-identified subject ID, COVID-19 status, age in years and sex. Where available, HLA class I and class II types were taken from metadata supplied by the sample provider and were not determined by assay-based typing.

With respect to this clone: It lacks a known antigen. It has no much larger one-base neighbor in the sample; base qualities were not kept.

Including the terminal cysteine and phenylalanine, the CDR3 comprises 15 residues. Of the read, only the CDR3 DNA is kept; its 45 bases are in frame from base 1. According to the germline V gene, CDR1 reads SGHTA and CDR2 reads FQGTGA. Here V drops 5 bases and J drops 4 bases, and the junction holds 9 bases not matched to any gene. The immunoSEQ Assay, a bias-controlled multiplex PCR, was used to amplify TCRbeta CDR3 regions from genomic DNA. Under the source paper's analysis protocol: Nucleated cell counts per sample were estimated from amplification of reference gene primers within the assay. To quantify the absolute abundance of each unique TCRbeta CDR3 rearrangement, sequence reads were collapsed and filtered. For each sample, productive Simpson clonality was calculated by taking the square root of Simpson's diversity index across productive rearrangements. Sourced from immuneACCESS, this table was stored by TCRdb with only in-frame sequences that have V and J called. A share of the clones is absent; for the studies checked, an unresolved V gene accounts for under half, and the remainder has no known explanation. That table is the source of V, J and clone size, and D and trimming were worked out from the DNA. The sample table contains about 320,000 clones; only one count was recorded for under 90% of them. The top ten hold 5% to 5.5% of the sample.

The investigation overall reported the following: Clinical and demographic metadata were provided uncurated, with the amount varying by source and participant.

Participants in the prospective study were enrolled through a virtual design, were aged 18 to 89 years, and lived in approximately 25 United States geographic areas. In the prospective study, cohorts were assigned on the basis of participant-reported clinical history obtained from a screening survey and a study questionnaire. ImmuneRACE Cohort 3 recovered participants were defined by two consecutive negative NP/OP PCR tests, healthcare professional clearance, or symptom resolution. Mobile phlebotomists in the prospective study collected whole blood, serum and a nasopharyngeal or oropharyngeal swab from every participant. Prospective study participants could optionally give additional blood draws and questionnaires over a roughly two-month period. Before DNA extraction, prospective study blood samples were shipped either frozen or at room temperature.

Sequencing was performed on PBMCs or T cells enriched from blood (not recorded which). This chain is built from TRBV7-3 and TRBJ1-2; the junction holds 8 bases that match TRBD1. The TCR sequence derives from a man between 60 and 70 years old who had recovered from COVID-19. The CDR3 has the sequence CASSPQGAQTYGYTF. The nucleotides are TGTGCCAGCAGCCCCCAGGGGGCGCAGACCTATGGCTACACCTTC.